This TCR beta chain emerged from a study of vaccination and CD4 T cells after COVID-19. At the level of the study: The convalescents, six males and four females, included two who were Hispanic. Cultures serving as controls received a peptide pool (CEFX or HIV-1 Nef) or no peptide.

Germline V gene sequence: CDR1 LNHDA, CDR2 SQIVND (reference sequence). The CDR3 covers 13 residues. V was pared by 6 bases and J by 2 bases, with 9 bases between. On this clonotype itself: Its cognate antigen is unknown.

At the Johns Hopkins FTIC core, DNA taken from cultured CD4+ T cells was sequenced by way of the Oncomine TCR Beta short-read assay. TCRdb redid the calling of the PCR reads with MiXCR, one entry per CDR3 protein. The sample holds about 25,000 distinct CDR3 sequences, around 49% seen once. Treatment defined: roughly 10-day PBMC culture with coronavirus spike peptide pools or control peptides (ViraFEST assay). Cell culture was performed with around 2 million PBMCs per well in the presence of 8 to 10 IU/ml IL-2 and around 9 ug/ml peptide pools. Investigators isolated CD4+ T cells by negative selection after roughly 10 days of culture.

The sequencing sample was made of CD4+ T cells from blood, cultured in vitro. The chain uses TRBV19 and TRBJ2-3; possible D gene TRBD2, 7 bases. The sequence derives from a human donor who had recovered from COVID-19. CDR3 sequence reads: CASRGGPTDTQYF. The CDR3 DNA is TGTGCCAGTAGGGGGGGGCCCACAGATACGCAGTATTTT.